The next 2 T cell receptor beta chains were all read from a single sample in a study of T cell responses to AZD1222 COVID-19 vaccine. Assay used: immunoSEQ multiplex PCR; TCRdb lists only in-frame clones, some missing. The table has some 150,000 clones, around nine tenths seen once. Sequences were derived from peripheral blood, sampled on day 0 of AZD1222 vaccination. The receptor set was obtained from an adult in good health.

The chain carries TRBV6-6 and TRBJ1-1; TRBD1 is a possible D gene (6 bases). Germline assignment: CDR1 MNHNY and CDR2 SVGAGI (reference sequence). V shed 4 bases and J shed 2 bases, with 14 bases lying between them. This CDR3 has 15 residues. The CDR3 DNA reads as TGTGCCAGCAGTTTGCCGGGACAAGTAAACACTGAAGCTTTCTTT. The encoded protein is CASSLPGQVNTEAFF.

This chain joins TRBV27 and TRBJ2-3, with TRBD2 matching over 11 bases. The CDR3 extends over 17 amino acids. Germline V CDR1 and CDR2: MNHEY, SMNVEV (reference sequence). V dropped 6 bases and J dropped 5; count of bases not matched to a gene: 13. CDR3 bases: TGTGCCAGCAGGCCCGGACTAGCGGGCCGGGGTGGAGATACGCAGTATTTT. As protein: CASRPGLAGRGGDTQYF.